This T cell receptor (beta chain) was captured in a study of T cells after yellow fever vaccination. Overall study: Preparing low-cell-number fractions relied on SMART-Seq v4 Ultra Low Input. Overall study findings and caveats: Reappearance after the booster was observed for most primary-vaccination clones (96% CD4, over 75% CD8). Clonotype sharing between CD4 and CD8 compartments was small. The bulk population could contribute abundant contaminating clonotypes to FACS-sorted repertoires.

TCRdb used MiXCR to reprocess the 5' RACE reads, holding one entry per CDR3 protein. The profile shows some 110,000 distinct CDR3 sequences, 7.2% of them singletons. This clonotype was seen a handful of times. Antigen: not known. This CDR3 region has 16 residues. V lost 1 base, J lost 0 bases, and 10 bases lay in between. The germline V gene encodes CDR1 SGHVS and CDR2 FQNEAQ. The TCR sequence derives from a man aged 18 to 30 who received the YFV17D yellow fever vaccine. The V call is TRBV7-8, the J call TRBJ1-5; D is undetermined. The sequencing here drew on CD4+ T cells sorted from PBMCs, taken about 41 days after the first yellow fever vaccination. The CDR3 DNA reads as TGTGCCAGCAGCTTAGAGCTGCAATATAGCAATCAGCCCCAGCATTTT. It codes for CASSLELQYSNQPQHF.